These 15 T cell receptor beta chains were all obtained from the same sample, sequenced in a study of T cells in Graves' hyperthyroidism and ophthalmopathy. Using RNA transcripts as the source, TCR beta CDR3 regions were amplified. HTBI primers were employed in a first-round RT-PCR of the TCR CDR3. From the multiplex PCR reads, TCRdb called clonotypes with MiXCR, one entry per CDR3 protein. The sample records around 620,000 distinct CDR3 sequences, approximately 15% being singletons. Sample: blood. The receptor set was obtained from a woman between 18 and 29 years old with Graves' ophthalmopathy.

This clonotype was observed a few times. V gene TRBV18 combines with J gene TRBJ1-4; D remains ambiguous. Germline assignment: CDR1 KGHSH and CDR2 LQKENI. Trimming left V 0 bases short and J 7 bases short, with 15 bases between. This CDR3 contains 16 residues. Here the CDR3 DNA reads TGTGCCAGCTCACCACCCTCTTTACCCGTCGGTGAAAAACTGTTTTTT. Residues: CASSPPSLPVGEKLFF.

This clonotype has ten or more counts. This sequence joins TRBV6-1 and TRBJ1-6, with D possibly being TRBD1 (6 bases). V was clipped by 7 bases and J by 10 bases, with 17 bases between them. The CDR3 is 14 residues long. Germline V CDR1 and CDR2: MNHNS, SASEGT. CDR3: CASTTWGGGSPLHF. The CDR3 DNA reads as TGTGCCAGCACAACCTGGGGGGGCGGGTCACCCCTCCACTTT.

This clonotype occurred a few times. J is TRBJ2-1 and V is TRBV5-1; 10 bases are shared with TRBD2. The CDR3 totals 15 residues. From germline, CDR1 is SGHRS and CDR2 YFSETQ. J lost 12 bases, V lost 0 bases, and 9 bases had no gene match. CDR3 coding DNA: TGCGCCAGCAGCTTGGGGGCTAGCGGGGGCCTGGTGCAGTTCTTC. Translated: CASSLGASGGLVQFF.

CDR3 nucleotides: TGTGCCAGCAGCGTAGGGGGACAGGCTGGTTACAATGAGCAGTTCTTC. Its protein product is CASSVGGQAGYNEQFF. The chain employs TRBV9 and TRBJ2-1, with TRBD1 identical over 8 bases. V trimming: 0 bases; J trimming: 4 bases; junction bases outside the gene matches: 6. The CDR3 loop spans 16 amino acids. Germline-derived CDR1 and CDR2 are SGDLS and YYNGEE. Drawing the rest from reference TRBV9 and TRBJ2-1, the complete variable domain is DSGVTQTPKHLITATGQRVTLRCSPRSGDLSVYWYQQSLDQGLQFLIQYYNGEERAKGNILERFSAQQFPDLHSELNLSSLELGDSALYFCASSVGGQAGYNEQFFGPGTRLTVL.

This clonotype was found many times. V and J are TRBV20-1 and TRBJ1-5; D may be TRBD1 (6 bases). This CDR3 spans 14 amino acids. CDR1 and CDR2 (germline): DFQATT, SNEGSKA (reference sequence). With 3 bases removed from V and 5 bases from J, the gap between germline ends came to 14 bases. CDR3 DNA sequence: TGCAGTGCTAGTGCCTACCCAGGGGATCAGCCCCAGCATTTT. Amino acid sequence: CSASAYPGDQPQHF.

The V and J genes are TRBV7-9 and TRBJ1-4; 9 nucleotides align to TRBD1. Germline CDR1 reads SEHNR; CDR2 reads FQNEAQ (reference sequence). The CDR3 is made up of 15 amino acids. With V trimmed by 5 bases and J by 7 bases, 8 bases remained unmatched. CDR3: CASSPNRGPGEKLFF. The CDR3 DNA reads TGTGCCAGCAGCCCAAACAGGGGGCCCGGTGAAAAACTGTTTTTT.

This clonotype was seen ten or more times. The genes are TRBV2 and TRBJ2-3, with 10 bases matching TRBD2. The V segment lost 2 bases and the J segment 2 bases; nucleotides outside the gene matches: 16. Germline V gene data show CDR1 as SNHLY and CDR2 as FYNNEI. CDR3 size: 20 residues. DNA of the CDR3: TGTGCCAGCAGTGAATTACGGACAGGGTGGACTAGCGGTCACACAGATACGCAGTATTTT. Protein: CASSELRTGWTSGHTDTQYF.

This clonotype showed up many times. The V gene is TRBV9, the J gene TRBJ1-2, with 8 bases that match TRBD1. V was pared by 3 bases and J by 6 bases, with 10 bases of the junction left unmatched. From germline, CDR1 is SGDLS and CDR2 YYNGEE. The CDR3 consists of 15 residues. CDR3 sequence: CASSAAGQGGHGYTF. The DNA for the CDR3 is TGTGCCAGCAGCGCCGCCGGACAGGGAGGACATGGCTACACCTTC.

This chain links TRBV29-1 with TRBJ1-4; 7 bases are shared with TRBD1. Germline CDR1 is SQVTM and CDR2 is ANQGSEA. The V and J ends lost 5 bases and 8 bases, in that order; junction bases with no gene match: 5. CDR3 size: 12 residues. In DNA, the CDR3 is TGCAGCGTTACACAGGGGAGGGAAAAACTGTTTTTT. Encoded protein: CSVTQGREKLFF.

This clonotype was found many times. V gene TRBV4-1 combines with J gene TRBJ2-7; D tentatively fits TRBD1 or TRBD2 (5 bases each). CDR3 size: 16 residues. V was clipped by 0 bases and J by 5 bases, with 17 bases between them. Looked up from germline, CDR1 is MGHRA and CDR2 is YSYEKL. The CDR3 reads CASSQDRSRGVHEQYF. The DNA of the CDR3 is TGCGCCAGCAGCCAAGATCGGAGTAGGGGAGTCCACGAGCAGTACTTC.

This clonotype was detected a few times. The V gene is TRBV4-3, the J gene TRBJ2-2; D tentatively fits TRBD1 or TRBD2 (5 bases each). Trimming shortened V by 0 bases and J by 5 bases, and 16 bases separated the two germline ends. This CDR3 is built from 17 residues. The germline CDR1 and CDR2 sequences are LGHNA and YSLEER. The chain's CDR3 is CASSQDFEGAGTGELFF. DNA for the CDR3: TGCGCCAGCAGCCAAGATTTCGAAGGGGCGGGTACCGGGGAGCTGTTTTTT.

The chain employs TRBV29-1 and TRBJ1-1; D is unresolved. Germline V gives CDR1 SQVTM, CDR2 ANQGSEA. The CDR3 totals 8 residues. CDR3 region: CRSTEAFF. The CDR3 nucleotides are TGCAGGAGCACTGAAGCTTTCTTT.

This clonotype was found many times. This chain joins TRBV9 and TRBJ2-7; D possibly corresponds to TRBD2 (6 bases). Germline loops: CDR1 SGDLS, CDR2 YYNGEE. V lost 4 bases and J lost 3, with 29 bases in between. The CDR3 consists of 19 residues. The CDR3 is CASSRPVGKAGPENYEQYF. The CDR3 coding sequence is TGTGCCAGCAGCAGGCCCGTTGGGAAGGCGGGGCCCGAGAACTACGAGCAGTACTTC.

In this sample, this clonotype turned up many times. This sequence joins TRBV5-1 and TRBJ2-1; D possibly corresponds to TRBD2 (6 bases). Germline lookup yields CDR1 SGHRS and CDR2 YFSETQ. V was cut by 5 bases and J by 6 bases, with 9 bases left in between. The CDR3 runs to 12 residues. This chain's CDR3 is CASSAEGNEQFF. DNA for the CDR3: TGCGCCAGCAGTGCGGAGGGCAATGAGCAGTTCTTC.

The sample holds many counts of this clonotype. CDR3 region: CATSDLRGSNEQFF. The CDR3 bases are TGTGCCACCAGTGATTTGCGGGGGAGCAATGAGCAGTTCTTC. The V and J genes are TRBV24-1 and TRBJ2-1; TRBD2 might be the D (6 bases). V lost 0 bases and J lost 6, with 8 bases in between. Looked up from germline, CDR1 is KGHDR and CDR2 is SFDVKD. This CDR3 comprises 14 residues.